Listed here are 21 T cell receptor beta chains from one sample, sequenced in a study of cytomegalovirus exposure and HLA in healthy donors. The PCR ran on 60 Vbeta and 13 Jbeta primers. This table comes from immunoSEQ multiplex PCR, and its TCRdb copy is limited to in-frame clones, with some not included. The sample consists of approximately 100,000 clones, around 73% of them appearing once. Material: PBMCs. The receptors were sampled from a woman aged 40 to 50 in good health and CMV-seronegative.

CDR3: CASSPSGPLQGSGGYTF. CDR3 DNA sequence: TGTGCCAGCAGCCCGTCGGGCCCGCTACAGGGCTCTGGGGGCTACACCTTC. The genes are TRBV7-2 and TRBJ1-2, with D perhaps TRBD1 (6 bases). The CDR3 sequence is 17 residues long. Germline CDR1 SGHTA, CDR2 FQGNSA. Trimming took 5 bases from V and 8 from J, leaving 27 bases between them. The variable domain in full, with the rest retrieved from reference TRBV7-2 and TRBJ1-2, is GAGVSQSPSNKVTEKGKDVELRCDPISGHTALYWYRQSLGQGLEFLIYFQGNSAPDKSGLPSDRFSAERTGGSVSTLTIQRTQQEDSAVYLCASSPSGPLQGSGGYTFGSGTRLTVV.

This sequence joins TRBV6-5 and TRBJ2-1; tentative D call: TRBD1 (5 bases). Trimming cost V 2 bases and J 8 bases, with 16 bases left between them. The CDR3 runs 15 residues. Germline assignment: CDR1 MNHEY and CDR2 SVGAGI. The CDR3 loop reads CASSYLRQPWDEQFF. The CDR3 nucleotides read TGTGCCAGCAGTTACCTCAGACAGCCTTGGGATGAGCAGTTCTTC.

The rearrangement links TRBV27 to TRBJ2-7, with 8 nucleotides matching TRBD1. The CDR3 is made up of 15 amino acids. Germline V gene lookup returns CDR1 MNHEY and CDR2 SMNVEV (reference sequence). J lost 0 bases, V lost 4 bases, and 5 bases had no gene match. This CDR3 is CASSWTGSSSYEQYF. The CDR3, as DNA: TGTGCCAGCAGTTGGACAGGGTCAAGCTCCTACGAGCAGTACTTC.

This clone was recorded once. This chain joins TRBV28 and TRBJ2-3; TRBD1 matches at 10 bases. With V trimmed by 8 bases and J by 5 bases, 13 bases remained unmatched. The germline V gene encodes CDR1 MDHEN and CDR2 SYDVKM. The CDR3 runs to 16 residues. CDR3 amino acids: CASGPGTGAEGDTQYF. The CDR3 coding sequence is TGTGCCAGCGGTCCGGGGACAGGGGCAGAGGGAGATACGCAGTATTTT.

This clone was recorded once. V and J are TRBV6-5 and TRBJ1-4; 7 bases are a match to TRBD1. The CDR3 runs to 14 residues. J lost 6 bases, V lost 5 bases, and 6 bases had no gene match. The V gene's germline CDR1 is MNHEY and CDR2 SVGAGI. CDR3: CASSNRGGDEKLFF. CDR3 coding DNA: TGTGCCAGCAGTAACAGGGGCGGGGATGAAAAACTGTTTTTT.

This rearrangement joins TRBV5-6 to TRBJ2-3; D is ambiguous. Germline CDR1 reads SGHDT; CDR2 reads YYEEEE. CDR3 length: 15 amino acids. Trimming pared 0 bases from V and 4 bases from J, leaving 12 bases between. The CDR3, as DNA: TGTGCCAGCAGCTTGGCACGGCACCGGGCAGATACGCAGTATTTT. This translates into CASSLARHRADTQYF.

The chain couples TRBV28 to TRBJ2-2, with 7 bases matching TRBD1. Per the germline V gene, CDR1 is MDHEN and CDR2 is SYDVKM. The trim removed 8 bases at V and 6 bases at J, leaving 15 bases unmatched. This CDR3 region has 16 residues. The DNA for the CDR3 is TGTGCCAGCCGTCGACAGGGACCCAGTCGCCCCGGGGAGCTGTTTTTT. It is translated as CASRRQGPSRPGELFF. The full variable domain, its missing parts supplied by reference TRBV28 and TRBJ2-2, is DVKVTQSSRYLVKRTGEKVFLECVQDMDHENMFWYRQDPGLGLRLIYFSYDVKMKEKGDIPEGYSVSREKKERFSLILESASTNQTSMYLCASRRQGPSRPGELFFGEGSRLTVL.

The chain employs TRBV11-2 and TRBJ1-3; D is possibly TRBD1 (6 bases). Germline CDR1 SGHAT, CDR2 FQNNGV. This CDR3 comprises 18 residues. V was pared by 2 bases and J by 2 bases, with 19 bases between. CDR3 in DNA: TGTGCCAGCAGCTTACAAGCCCTACAGGGACGCCCTGGAAACACCATATATTTT. Protein: CASSLQALQGRPGNTIYF.

The V call is TRBV5-1, the J call TRBJ2-7, with D tentatively TRBD1 (7 bases). This CDR3 region has 13 residues. Trimming removed 4 bases at V and 2 bases at J, with 10 bases between. CDR1 is SGHRS, CDR2 YFSETQ, per germline. The CDR3 DNA reads TGCGCCAGCAGCGGGGGGACAGCCTACGAGCAGTACTTC. This sequence encodes CASSGGTAYEQYF.

V usage is TRBV25-1 and J usage is TRBJ2-2; D is uncertain. The CDR3 spans 12 residues. Per the germline V gene, CDR1 is MGHDK and CDR2 is SYGVNS. The V and J ends lost 5 bases and 7 bases respectively, with 8 bases between them. The CDR3 DNA reads as TGTGCCAGCAGTCCGTTAGTCGGGGAGCTGTTTTTT. It specifies CASSPLVGELFF.

The chain recombines TRBV11-3 with TRBJ2-5, with 8 bases that match TRBD1. Germline CDR1 is SGHNT and CDR2 is YENEEA. V lost 3 bases and J lost 5; bases outside the gene matches: 8. The CDR3 is 15 residues long. CDR3 protein: CASSFTGTGGETQYF. The DNA of the CDR3 is TGTGCCAGCAGCTTCACCGGGACAGGTGGCGAGACCCAGTACTTC.

This clone was counted a few times. This sequence joins TRBV6-5 and TRBJ1-2; 7 bases are shared with TRBD1. Germline V gene sequence: CDR1 MNHEY, CDR2 SVGAGI. V was clipped by 11 bases and J by 4 bases; unmatched bases: 7. This CDR3 contains 12 residues. In nucleotides, the CDR3 is TGTGCCGCCCGGGACAGTCTCTATGGCTACACCTTC. This codes for CAARDSLYGYTF.

Concerning this clone itself: The sample contains more than one DNA sequence encoding this CDR3. V and J are TRBV4-2 and TRBJ2-1; D is unclear. This CDR3 is 14 amino acids long. Looked up from germline, CDR1 is LGHNA and CDR2 is YNFKEQ. V was shortened by 6 bases and J by 6 bases, with 15 bases between the two germline ends. DNA for the CDR3: TGTGCCAGCAGTCCGGGTCACTCTTCCAATGAGCAGTTCTTC. Residues: CASSPGHSSNEQFF.

This chain links TRBV27 with TRBJ1-5; D call uncertain. Germline assignment: CDR1 MNHEY and CDR2 SMNVEV (reference sequence). Between the trimmed V and J ends, which lost 2 bases and 6 bases, there was a span of 8 bases. The CDR3 runs to 13 residues. The CDR3 coding sequence is TGTGCCAGCAGTTTACAGTTTCCTCAGCCCCAGCATTTT. It yields the protein CASSLQFPQPQHF.

The rearrangement uses TRBV6-5 and TRBJ2-7; 7 bases line up with TRBD1. This CDR3 has 14 amino acids. The V segment lost 10 bases and the J segment 3 bases; nucleotides outside the gene matches: 12. Germline lookup yields CDR1 MNHEY and CDR2 SVGAGI. CDR3 region: CAIHVRDSLYEQYF. In DNA, the CDR3 is TGTGCCATCCACGTCCGGGACAGTCTCTACGAGCAGTACTTC.

The chain links TRBV5-3 to TRBJ1-5, with 9 bases identical to TRBD1. TRBV5-3 is assigned to the ORF class and has an uncertain function. The V and J ends lost 9 bases and 7 bases, in that order; junction bases with no gene match: 8. The CDR3 is 13 residues long. CDR3 in DNA: TGTGCCAAAGCCCGGGACAGGGTGCAGCCCCAGCATTTT. It yields the protein CAKARDRVQPQHF.

V gene TRBV6-5 combines with J gene TRBJ2-6; D remains unclear. CDR1 is MNHEY, CDR2 SVGAGI, per germline. V lost 0 bases and J lost 0, with 6 bases in between. This CDR3 contains 16 residues. CDR3 DNA: TGTGCCAGCAGTTACTCGATCGGCTCTGGGGCCAACGTCCTGACTTTC. The encoded protein is CASSYSIGSGANVLTF.

There are a few counts of this clone. The V gene is TRBV7-9, the J gene TRBJ1-2; the D is unclear. The CDR3 runs 14 residues. Germline loops: CDR1 SEHNR, CDR2 FQNEAQ (reference sequence). Trimming removed 5 bases from V and 2 bases from J, with 12 bases in between. This CDR3 reads CASSRVGENYGYTF. CDR3 bases: TGTGCCAGCAGCCGGGTCGGAGAAAACTATGGCTACACCTTC.

This chain links TRBV10-2 with TRBJ2-3; TRBD2 matches 12 bases. CDR3 length equals 14 residues. J was trimmed by 4 bases and V by 6 bases; bases with no gene match: 2. CDR1 and CDR2 from the germline V gene are WSHSY and SAAADI. CDR3 DNA: TGCGCCAGCAGGCTAGCGGGAGGGCCAGATACGCAGTATTTT. Translation: CASRLAGGPDTQYF.

The rearrangement links TRBV5-4 to TRBJ2-1, with 12 bases lining up with TRBD2. V was clipped by 4 bases and J by 1 base; unmatched bases: 3. The CDR3 has 16 residues. Germline CDR1 reads SGHNT; CDR2 reads YYREEE (reference sequence). The CDR3 DNA is TGTGCCAGCAGCCCCGGGACTAGCGGGTCCTACAATGAGCAGTTCTTC. Protein product: CASSPGTSGSYNEQFF.

The genes are TRBV2 and TRBJ1-5; 7 nucleotides align to TRBD1. Germline V gives CDR1 SNHLY, CDR2 FYNNEI. V was pared by 0 bases and J by 0 bases, with 8 bases of the junction left unmatched. CDR3 length equals 18 residues. For the CDR3, the DNA is TGTGCCAGCAGTGAAGCGGACAGGATCCCCCTTAGCAATCAGCCCCAGCATTTT. Amino acid sequence: CASSEADRIPLSNQPQHF.